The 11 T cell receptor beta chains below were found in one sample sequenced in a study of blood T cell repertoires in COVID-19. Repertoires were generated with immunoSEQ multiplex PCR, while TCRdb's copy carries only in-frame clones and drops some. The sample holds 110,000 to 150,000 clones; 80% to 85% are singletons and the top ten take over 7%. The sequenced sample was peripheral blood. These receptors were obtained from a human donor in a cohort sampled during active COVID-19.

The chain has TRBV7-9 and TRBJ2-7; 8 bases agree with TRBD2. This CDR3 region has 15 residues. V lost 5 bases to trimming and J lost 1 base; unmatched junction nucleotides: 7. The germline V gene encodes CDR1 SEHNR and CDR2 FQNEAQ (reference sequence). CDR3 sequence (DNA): TGTGCCAGCAGCGAAGGGGCGGGGGGATCCTACGAGCAGTACTTC. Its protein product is CASSEGAGGSYEQYF.

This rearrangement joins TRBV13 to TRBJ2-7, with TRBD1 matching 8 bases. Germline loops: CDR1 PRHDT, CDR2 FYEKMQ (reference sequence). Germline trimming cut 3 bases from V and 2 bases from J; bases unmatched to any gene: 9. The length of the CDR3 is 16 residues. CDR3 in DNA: TGTGCCAGCAGCTTCACCTCAGGGGGCGCAGCCTACGAGCAGTACTTC. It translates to CASSFTSGGAAYEQYF.

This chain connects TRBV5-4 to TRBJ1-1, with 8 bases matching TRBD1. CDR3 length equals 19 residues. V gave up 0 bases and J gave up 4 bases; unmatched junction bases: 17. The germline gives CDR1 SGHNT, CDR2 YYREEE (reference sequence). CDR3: CASSLAVPGQVGRVTEAFF. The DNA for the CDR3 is TGTGCCAGCAGCTTGGCCGTACCGGGACAGGTCGGTAGGGTCACTGAAGCTTTCTTT.

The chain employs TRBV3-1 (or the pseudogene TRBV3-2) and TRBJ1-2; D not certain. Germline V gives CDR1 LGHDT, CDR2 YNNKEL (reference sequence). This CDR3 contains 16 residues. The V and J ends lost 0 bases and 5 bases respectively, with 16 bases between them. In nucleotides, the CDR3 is TGTGCCAGCAGCCAAGATGTGGAGGGAATGATATATGGCTACACCTTC. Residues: CASSQDVEGMIYGYTF.

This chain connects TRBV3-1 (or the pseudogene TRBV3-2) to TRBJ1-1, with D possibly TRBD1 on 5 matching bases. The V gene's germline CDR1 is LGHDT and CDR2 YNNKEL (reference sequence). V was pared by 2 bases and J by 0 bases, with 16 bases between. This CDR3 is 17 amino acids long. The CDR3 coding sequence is TGTGCCAGCAGCCAATGGGATATAGGACATATGAACACTGAAGCTTTCTTT. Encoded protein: CASSQWDIGHMNTEAFF.

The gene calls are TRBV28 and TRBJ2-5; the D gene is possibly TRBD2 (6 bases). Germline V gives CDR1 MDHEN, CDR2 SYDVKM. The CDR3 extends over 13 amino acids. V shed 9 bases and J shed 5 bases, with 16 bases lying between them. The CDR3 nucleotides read TGTGCCAGTCGGTTAGCGGACTTCGAGACCCAGTACTTC. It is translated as CASRLADFETQYF.

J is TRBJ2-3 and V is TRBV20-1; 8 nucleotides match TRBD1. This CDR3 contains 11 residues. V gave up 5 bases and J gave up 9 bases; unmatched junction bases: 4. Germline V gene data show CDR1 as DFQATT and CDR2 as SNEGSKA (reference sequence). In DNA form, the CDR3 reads TGCAGTGCTGCCCAGGGGGCAACGCAGTATTTT. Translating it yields CSAAQGATQYF.

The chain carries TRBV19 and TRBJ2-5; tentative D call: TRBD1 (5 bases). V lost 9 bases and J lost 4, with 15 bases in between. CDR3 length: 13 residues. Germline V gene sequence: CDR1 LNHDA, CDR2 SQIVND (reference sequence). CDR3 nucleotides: TGTGCCAGCAGCCAGGGATACGGAGAGACCCAGTACTTC. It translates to CASSQGYGETQYF.

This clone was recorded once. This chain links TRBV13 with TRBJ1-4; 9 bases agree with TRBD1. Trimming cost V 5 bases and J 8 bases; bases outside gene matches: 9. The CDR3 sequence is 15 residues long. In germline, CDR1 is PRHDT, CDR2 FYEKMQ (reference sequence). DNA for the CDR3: TGTGCCAGCAGCCTCCGGGACAGGGAAGAGGAAAAACTGTTTTTT. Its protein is CASSLRDREEEKLFF.

The CDR3 bases are TGTGCCAGCAGCCTAGACAGGGTCGGAGGCTACACCTTC. Translating it yields CASSLDRVGGYTF. V usage is TRBV7-2 and J usage is TRBJ1-2; 7 bases map to TRBD1. Germline CDR1 is SGHTA and CDR2 is FQGNSA. J gave up 8 bases and V 5 bases, and 8 bases lay outside the gene matches. The CDR3 covers 13 residues.

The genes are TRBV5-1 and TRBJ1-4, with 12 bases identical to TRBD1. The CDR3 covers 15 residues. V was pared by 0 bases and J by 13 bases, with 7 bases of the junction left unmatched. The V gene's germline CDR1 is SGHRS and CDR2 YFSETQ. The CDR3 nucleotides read TGCGCCAGCAGCTTGGAAGGGACAGGGGGCGAACGACTGTTTTTT. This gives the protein CASSLEGTGGERLFF.